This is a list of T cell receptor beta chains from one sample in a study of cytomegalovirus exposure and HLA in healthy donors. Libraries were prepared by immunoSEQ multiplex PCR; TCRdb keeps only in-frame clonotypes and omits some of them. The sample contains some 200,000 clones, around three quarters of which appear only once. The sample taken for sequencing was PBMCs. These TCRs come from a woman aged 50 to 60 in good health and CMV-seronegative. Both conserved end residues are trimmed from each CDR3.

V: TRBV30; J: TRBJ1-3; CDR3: AWKYSRSGNTIY
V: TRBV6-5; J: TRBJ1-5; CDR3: ATRPGVDQPQH
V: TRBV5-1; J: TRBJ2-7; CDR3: ASSLGLAGGIYEQY
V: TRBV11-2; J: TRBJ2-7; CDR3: ASSLYGAGETYEQY
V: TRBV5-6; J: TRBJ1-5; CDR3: ASSMGQHNQPQH
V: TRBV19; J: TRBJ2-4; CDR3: ASSANPGDLAKNIQY
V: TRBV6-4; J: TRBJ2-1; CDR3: ASSAAAGGLEQF
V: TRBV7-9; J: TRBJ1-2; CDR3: ASSRHLTGQVHYT
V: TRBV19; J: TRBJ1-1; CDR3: ASSPPLAGGTEAF
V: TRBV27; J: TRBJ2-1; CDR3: ASGLLAGIYNEQF
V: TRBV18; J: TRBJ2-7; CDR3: ASSPPGLAGGSYEQY
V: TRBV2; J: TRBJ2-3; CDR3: ASSGTATSTDTQY
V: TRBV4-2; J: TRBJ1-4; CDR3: ASSQDFGGTKSNEKLF
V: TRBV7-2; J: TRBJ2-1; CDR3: ASSLVSGGSVEQF
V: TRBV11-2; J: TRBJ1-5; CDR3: ASSLDSGGRARSNQPQH
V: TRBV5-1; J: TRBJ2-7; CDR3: ASSLGDRAFVSSFYEQY
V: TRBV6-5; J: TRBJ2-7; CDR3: ASSTGGYEQY
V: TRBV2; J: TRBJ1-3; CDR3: ASSVRQKNSGNTIY
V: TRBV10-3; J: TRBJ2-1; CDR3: AISIQGPRGYNEQF
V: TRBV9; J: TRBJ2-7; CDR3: ASSGFRGDEQY
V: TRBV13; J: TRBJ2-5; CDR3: ASSPRLNQETQY
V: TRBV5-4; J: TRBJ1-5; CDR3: ASSQGRGRQPQH
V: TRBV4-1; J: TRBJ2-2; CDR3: ASSHGTGANTGELF
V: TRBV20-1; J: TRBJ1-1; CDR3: SASLAAEAF
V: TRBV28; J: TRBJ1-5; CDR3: ASSLRWTGEYSNQPQH
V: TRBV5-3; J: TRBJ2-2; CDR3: ARRRQGRTGELF
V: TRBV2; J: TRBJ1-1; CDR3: ASSEGVGAEAF
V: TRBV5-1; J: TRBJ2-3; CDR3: ASSLAKTAPRTDTQY
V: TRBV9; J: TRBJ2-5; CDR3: ASSVGLAGVEETQY
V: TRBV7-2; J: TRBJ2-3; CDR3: ASSLASGAGTDTQY
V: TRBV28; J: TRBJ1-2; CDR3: ASSPPPKGAGGYT